Listed here are 28 T cell receptor beta chains from one sample, sequenced in a study of T cell changes during pregnancy in multiple sclerosis. Sequencing was performed with immunoSEQ multiplex PCR; in TCRdb, only in-frame clones are kept and a portion is missing. The sample includes 100,000 or so clones, 90% to 95% of them seen just once. The input for sequencing was peripheral blood, taken before pregnancy. The receptors shown here come from a female donor with multiple sclerosis, enrolled in a pregnancy study.

This clone came up a few times. The chain couples TRBV10-1 to TRBJ2-7, with 9 bases fitting TRBD1. Trimming at V came to 7 bases and at J to 2 bases, leaving 15 bases not matched to a gene. Germline CDR1 is WNHNN and CDR2 is SYGVQD (reference sequence). This CDR3 spans 17 amino acids. CDR3 in amino acids: CASILLQGQGFTYEQYF. As DNA, the CDR3 is TGCGCCAGCATCCTTCTCCAGGGACAGGGCTTTACCTACGAGCAGTACTTC.

This clone was observed once. The chain couples TRBV11-2 to TRBJ2-1, with 14 bases lining up with TRBD2. The length of the CDR3 is 17 residues. Germline V CDR1 and CDR2: SGHAT, FQNNGV. Trimming took 4 bases from V and 0 from J; bases not matched to a gene: 2. The CDR3 DNA follows: TGTGCCAGCAGCTCCGGGACTAGCGGGGGCTCCTACAATGAGCAGTTCTTC. Translated, it gives CASSSGTSGGSYNEQFF.

CDR3 DNA sequence: TGCGCCAGCAGCCAGGACAGACAGGGGGCGAACTATGGCTACACCTTC. Translation gives CASSQDRQGANYGYTF. V and J are TRBV4-1 and TRBJ1-2, with 10 bases matching TRBD1. V shed 3 bases, J shed 2 bases, and the junction held 6 bases outside the gene matches. The germline V gene has CDR1 MGHRA and CDR2 YSYEKL. The CDR3 has 16 residues.

This sequence joins TRBV7-2 and TRBJ1-3; D unclear. Per the germline V gene, CDR1 is SGHTA and CDR2 is FQGNSA. Trimming pared 2 bases from V and 4 bases from J, leaving 9 bases between. The CDR3 is 14 amino acids. This CDR3 is CASSLSGNGNTIYF. The CDR3 DNA reads as TGTGCCAGCAGCTTATCGGGAAACGGAAACACCATATATTTT.

V gene TRBV5-1 combines with J gene TRBJ1-4; TRBD1 aligns across 11 bases. The CDR3 contains 15 residues. V lost 4 bases and J lost 10; bases outside the gene matches: 9. Germline values: CDR1 SGHRS, CDR2 YFSETQ. The CDR3 reads CASSDTGQGAVKLFF. CDR3 DNA sequence: TGCGCCAGCAGCGACACAGGACAGGGGGCCGTAAAACTGTTTTTT.

The chain uses TRBV29-1 and TRBJ1-1; D is undetermined. The CDR3 loop spans 11 amino acids. The germline CDR1 and CDR2 sequences are SQVTM and ANQGSEA. Trimming left V 7 bases short and J 5 bases short, with 11 bases between. The CDR3 DNA follows: TGCAGCGCTACCGTTATGACTGAAGCTTTCTTT. It specifies CSATVMTEAFF.

This clone has a single count. The V and J genes are TRBV20-1 and TRBJ2-5; no reliable D call. The CDR3 runs to 11 residues. The germline V gene encodes CDR1 DFQATT and CDR2 SNEGSKA (reference sequence). The V gene lost 4 bases and the J gene lost 3 bases, with 6 bases spanning the gap. CDR3 protein: CSAKQEETQYF. The CDR3 region has the DNA TGCAGTGCTAAGCAGGAAGAGACCCAGTACTTC.

This sequence joins TRBV4-3 and TRBJ1-3; 10 positions match TRBD1. Germline CDR1 is LGHNA and CDR2 is YSLEER. J lost 6 bases, V lost 4 bases, and 3 bases had no gene match. The length of the CDR3 is 14 residues. The CDR3 is CASSRDRGQNTIYF. The DNA for the CDR3 is TGCGCCAGCAGCCGAGACAGGGGGCAAAACACCATATATTTT.

The V gene is TRBV4-2, the J gene TRBJ2-4; TRBD2 matches at 7 bases. CDR1 and CDR2 (germline): LGHNA, YNFKEQ. This CDR3 is 17 amino acids long. Germline trimming cut 4 bases from V and 1 base from J; bases unmatched to any gene: 10. CDR3 in amino acids: CASSPDSGLGAKNIQYF. DNA for the CDR3: TGTGCCAGCAGCCCTGATAGCGGGTTAGGGGCCAAAAACATTCAGTACTTC.

CDR3 region: CASSQEATGGRLFF. The CDR3 bases are TGCGCCAGCAGCCAAGAAGCGACGGGAGGTAGACTGTTTTTT. The rearrangement uses TRBV4-1 and TRBJ1-4; no firm D call. This CDR3 has 14 residues. V was trimmed by 0 bases and J by 13 bases, leaving 15 bases between them. Looked up from germline, CDR1 is MGHRA and CDR2 is YSYEKL.

This clone occurred a few times. The genes are TRBV29-1 and TRBJ1-1; maybe TRBD1 (6 bases). Deletions cut 5 bases from V and 0 bases from J, with 10 bases between. The CDR3 covers 13 residues. Germline assignment: CDR1 SQVTM and CDR2 ANQGSEA. The DNA for the CDR3 is TGCAGCGTTCAATGGACAGTGAACACTGAAGCTTTCTTT. Translated: CSVQWTVNTEAFF. Variable domain in full (rest from reference TRBV29-1 and TRBJ1-1): SAVISQKPSRDICQRGTSLTIQCQVDSQVTMMFWYRQQPGQSLTLIATANQGSEATYESGFVIDKFPISRPNLTFSTLTVSNMSPEDSSIYLCSVQWTVNTEAFFGQGTRLTVV.

The chain combines TRBV4-1 with TRBJ1-3; D unresolved. V was clipped by 8 bases and J by 0 bases, with 11 bases between them. CDR3 length equals 14 residues. Germline V gives CDR1 MGHRA, CDR2 YSYEKL. In DNA, the CDR3 is TGCGCCAGCGCACAGTTCTTCTCTGGAAACACCATATATTTT. Protein: CASAQFFSGNTIYF.

Concerning this clone: An end of the junction does not agree with germline; a read error may underlie this. The rearrangement uses TRBV30 and TRBJ2-1, with D maybe TRBD2 (6 bases). Germline CDR1 GTSNPN, CDR2 SVGIG (reference sequence). There are 11 residues in the CDR3. CDR3 loop: CAWSPGGPAVF. CDR3 nucleotides: TGTGCCTGGAGCCCAGGAGGGCCAGCGGTCTTC.

In its sample, this clone was seen once. The gene calls are TRBV19 and TRBJ2-5; D perhaps matches TRBD2 (5 bases). Germline CDR1 reads LNHDA; CDR2 reads SQIVND (reference sequence). The CDR3 is 15 residues long. The ends were cut back, 5 bases at V and 0 bases at J, with 13 bases in the middle. The CDR3 DNA follows: TGTGCCAGTAGTTCCCGCGGGTCTCACCAAGAGACCCAGTACTTC. Translating gives CASSSRGSHQETQYF.

The chain couples TRBV4-3 to TRBJ1-1; D may be TRBD1 (6 bases). The CDR3 runs to 14 residues. The ends were cut back, 3 bases at V and 0 bases at J, with 8 bases in the middle. From germline, CDR1 is LGHNA and CDR2 YSLEER. The CDR3 sequence is CASSQDSLNTEAFF. CDR3 in DNA: TGCGCCAGCAGCCAGGACAGCTTGAACACTGAAGCTTTCTTT.

This rearrangement joins TRBV5-8 to TRBJ1-3; 7 nucleotides match TRBD1. The CDR3 extends over 16 amino acids. Per germline, CDR1 SGHTS and CDR2 YDEGEE. Losses at the gene ends were 0 bases for V and 4 bases for J; bases not matched to a gene: 7. The CDR3 region has the DNA TGTGCCAGCAGCTTGGGCTCCGGGACAGCAGGAAACACCATATATTTT. This sequence encodes CASSLGSGTAGNTIYF.

The CDR3 DNA sequence: TGTGCCATCAGTGGACAGGGGGCGAAAGGTGGGAAGACCCAGTACTTC. It is translated as CAISGQGAKGGKTQYF. The chain employs TRBV10-3 and TRBJ2-5; 10 bases match TRBD1. Trimming at V came to 4 bases and at J to 6 bases, leaving 11 bases not matched to a gene. The CDR3 loop spans 16 amino acids. CDR1 and CDR2 (germline): ENHRY, SYGVKD.

The J gene is TRBJ1-5, the V gene TRBV21-1; TRBD1 is the table's D call, not checked against the DNA. TRBV21-1 is a pseudogene. The CDR3 consists of 18 residues. The CDR3 DNA reads TGTGCCAGCAGCACGTTACCTGGACAGGGCAATAGCAATCAGCCCCAGCATTTT. Translating it yields CASSTLPGQGNSNQPQHF.

V usage is TRBV4-1 and J usage is TRBJ2-4; D unresolved. This CDR3 has 13 amino acids. Trimming removed 4 bases from V and 7 bases from J, with 11 bases in between. The germline V gene has CDR1 MGHRA and CDR2 YSYEKL. The CDR3: CASSPLGQNIQYF. CDR3 sequence (DNA): TGCGCCAGCAGCCCCCTGGGCCAGAACATTCAGTACTTC.

The rearrangement joins TRBV5-1 to TRBJ2-3; weak D call: TRBD2 (5 bases). CDR1 and CDR2 (germline): SGHRS, YFSETQ. V dropped 4 bases and J dropped 2 bases, with 17 bases sitting between them. CDR3 length: 16 residues. CDR3: CASSLRGSGVTDTQYF. The CDR3 nucleotides read TGCGCCAGCAGCCTCCGAGGGTCCGGTGTCACAGATACGCAGTATTTT.

Concerning this clone itself: In the same sample, other DNA sequences code for this CDR3. The chain has TRBV27 and TRBJ2-7, with D perhaps matching TRBD1 (6 bases). V was shortened by 5 bases and J by 1 base, with 9 bases between the two germline ends. CDR3 size: 13 residues. The germline V gene encodes CDR1 MNHEY and CDR2 SMNVEV (reference sequence). As DNA, the CDR3 is TGTGCCAGCAGTCTTGGACAGTCCTACGAGCAGTACTTC. This codes for CASSLGQSYEQYF.

This chain links TRBV28 with TRBJ2-3; 7 bases fit TRBD2. Per germline, CDR1 MDHEN and CDR2 SYDVKM. The V and J ends lost 3 bases and 1 base, in that order; junction bases with no gene match: 7. This CDR3 is 16 amino acids long. CDR3 coding DNA: TGTGCCAGCAGTTTGAACCCTAGCGGAGGCACAGATACGCAGTATTTT. It codes for CASSLNPSGGTDTQYF.

The chain couples TRBV11-2 to TRBJ1-2; 9 bases map to TRBD1. V gave up 2 bases and J gave up 2 bases; unmatched junction bases: 0. The CDR3 has 14 amino acids. Germline-derived CDR1 and CDR2 are SGHAT and FQNNGV. The CDR3 DNA is TGTGCCAGCAGCTTAACAGGGGGCAACTATGGCTACACCTTC. It yields the protein CASSLTGGNYGYTF.

The CDR3 loop reads CASSQGGDRPGNTIYF. The CDR3 coding sequence is TGCGCCAGCAGCCAAGGGGGGGACAGGCCGGGAAACACCATATATTTT. The chain has TRBV4-1 and TRBJ1-3; 8 positions match TRBD1. The V and J ends lost 1 base and 4 bases, in that order; junction bases with no gene match: 6. The length of the CDR3 is 16 residues. The germline CDR1 and CDR2 sequences are MGHRA and YSYEKL.

The CDR3 nucleotides read TGTGCCAGCAGCTCAAAGGGGACTAGCGAAAACACCGGGGAGCTGTTTTTT. This codes for CASSSKGTSENTGELFF. The rearrangement uses TRBV9 and TRBJ2-2; TRBD2 matches 10 bases. CDR1 and CDR2 (germline): SGDLS, YYNGEE. CDR3 length: 17 residues. V was pared by 4 bases and J by 2 bases, with 8 bases of the junction left unmatched.

This clone was counted once. This chain uses TRBV14 with TRBJ2-3, with TRBD2 matching 9 bases. Germline V gives CDR1 SGHDN, CDR2 FVKESK. The CDR3 covers 18 residues. J gave up 0 bases and V 1 base, and 8 bases lay outside the gene matches. The CDR3 reads CASSQVAGALGSTDTQYF. The CDR3, as DNA: TGTGCCAGCAGCCAAGTAGCGGGAGCACTGGGTAGCACAGATACGCAGTATTTT.

The gene calls are TRBV5-1 and TRBJ2-2, with 7 bases identical to TRBD2. After removal of 3 bases from V and 2 bases from J, the junction contained 10 bases not matched to a gene. Germline V gene sequence: CDR1 SGHRS, CDR2 YFSETQ. The CDR3 contains 17 residues. For the CDR3, the DNA is TGCGCCAGCAGCTCGGACTCTGCTAGCGGAAACACCGGGGAGCTGTTTTTT. It translates to CASSSDSASGNTGELFF.

CDR3 in DNA: TGTGCCAGTAGTATGAATTCAGGGGGCAACACTGAAGCTTTCTTT. It translates to CASSMNSGGNTEAFF. The chain has TRBV19 and TRBJ1-1; the match to TRBD1 covers 8 bases. V was pared by 3 bases and J by 2 bases, with 5 bases of the junction left unmatched. This CDR3 has 15 amino acids. Germline V lookup: CDR1 LNHDA, CDR2 SQIVND (reference sequence). Based on the CDR3 plus reference TRBV19 and TRBJ1-1, the full variable domain is DGGITQSPKYLFRKEGQNVTLSCEQNLNHDAMYWYRQDPGQGLRLIYYSQIVNDFQKGDIAEGYSVSREKKESFPLTVTSAQKNPTAFYLCASSMNSGGNTEAFFGQGTRLTVV.